A single TCR beta chain is shown here with its context. Antigen: not known. With autoimmune disease history or systemic immunosuppression, patients were excluded. Trimming removed 3 bases from V and 6 bases from J; junction bases left unmatched: 9. This CDR3 comprises 15 residues. The germline gives CDR1 SEHNR, CDR2 FQNEAQ (reference sequence). These data originate in a study of OX40 agonist ivuxolimab in advanced cancers. In the study overall: Eligibility rules accepted prior anti-PD-1, anti-PD-L1 or anti-CTLA-4 therapy, and 30% to 40% had some. Whole-study results and caveats: Among the lowest levels of clonal expansion were found in partial responders at 0.1-3.0 mg/kg. Compared with CD4+, CD8+ T cells on average had more expanded clones.

TCRdb's table, derived via immunoSEQ multiplex PCR, lists solely in-frame clones and lacks some. Of about 77,000 clones listed, around 90% were seen once; the top ten hold approximately 5%. The V call is TRBV7-9, the J call TRBJ2-7, with 9 bases fitting TRBD2. This clonotype was obtained from an adult with an advanced solid tumor such as melanoma, head and neck, liver or kidney cancer. The sample was CD4+ or CD8+ T cells sorted from blood, taken in a trial of the OX40 agonist ivuxolimab. This chain's CDR3 is CASSLGLAGNGEQYF. CDR3 DNA sequence: TGTGCCAGCAGCTTGGGGCTAGCGGGAAATGGCGAGCAGTACTTC.